These T cell receptor beta chains were read from a single sample in a study of T cell responses to AZD1222 COVID-19 vaccine. Sequenced by immunoSEQ multiplex PCR; TCRdb stores in-frame clones only, minus some. The sample has approximately 160,000 clones; 80% to 95% are singletons. Sequences were derived from peripheral blood, sampled on day 0 of AZD1222 vaccination. These receptors were collected from an adult in good health. The CDR3 runs from the conserved cysteine through the conserved F or W. D genes are given only for firm matches. Only some rows state a clone size, as once, few, many or a class for expanded clones.

J gene: TRBJ2-1; D gene: TRBD2; clone size: -; V gene: TRBV9; CDR3 protein: CASSVEASGRLNEQFF; CDR3 DNA: TGTGCCAGCAGCGTAGAAGCGAGCGGGAGGTTGAATGAGCAGTTCTTC
J gene: TRBJ2-1; D gene: TRBD2; clone size: -; V gene: TRBV5-1; CDR3 protein: CASSLYGRPGLAVNEQFF; CDR3 DNA: TGCGCCAGCAGCTTGTATGGTCGCCCGGGACTAGCGGTCAATGAGCAGTTCTTC
J gene: TRBJ2-2; D gene: TRBD1; clone size: -; V gene: TRBV10-3; CDR3 protein: CAIRADREGTGELFF; CDR3 DNA: TGTGCCATCAGGGCGGACAGGGAAGGCACCGGGGAGCTGTTTTTT
J gene: TRBJ1-4; D gene: TRBD1; clone size: once; V gene: TRBV6-6; CDR3 protein: CASSRQGPNEKLFF; CDR3 DNA: TGTGCCAGCAGTCGACAGGGCCCCAATGAAAAACTGTTTTTT
J gene: TRBJ2-5; D gene: TRBD2; clone size: -; V gene: TRBV11-3; CDR3 protein: CASSLDGLAEETQYF; CDR3 DNA: TGTGCCAGCAGCTTAGACGGACTAGCGGAAGAGACCCAGTACTTC
J gene: TRBJ2-1; D gene: -; clone size: -; V gene: TRBV11-3; CDR3 protein: CASSLDTDRRAREQFF; CDR3 DNA: TGTGCCAGCAGCTTAGATACCGACAGAAGGGCGCGGGAGCAGTTCTTC
J gene: TRBJ2-1; D gene: -; clone size: once; V gene: TRBV4-1; CDR3 protein: CASSQVAVSSSYNEQFF; CDR3 DNA: TGCGCCAGCAGCCAAGTAGCGGTTTCAAGCTCCTACAATGAGCAGTTCTTC
J gene: TRBJ1-2; D gene: -; clone size: -; V gene: TRBV30; CDR3 protein: CAWSPKDKSNYGYTF; CDR3 DNA: TGTGCCTGGAGTCCGAAGGACAAGTCTAACTATGGCTACACCTTC
J gene: TRBJ1-4; D gene: TRBD1; clone size: -; V gene: TRBV28; CDR3 protein: CASTQGGEKLFF; CDR3 DNA: TGTGCCAGCACCCAGGGGGGAGAAAAACTGTTTTTT
J gene: TRBJ1-2; D gene: TRBD1; clone size: -; V gene: TRBV28; CDR3 protein: CASSSTSGTGVYGYTF; CDR3 DNA: TGTGCCAGCAGTTCGACCTCCGGGACAGGGGTCTATGGCTACACCTTC
J gene: TRBJ2-1; D gene: -; clone size: -; V gene: TRBV11-2; CDR3 protein: CASSGLASTSYNEQFF; CDR3 DNA: TGTGCCAGCAGCGGGCTAGCGAGCACCTCCTACAATGAGCAGTTCTTC
J gene: TRBJ2-3; D gene: -; clone size: -; V gene: TRBV10-2; CDR3 protein: CASKSLAIDTQYF; CDR3 DNA: TGCGCCAGCAAGTCCCTAGCGATCGATACGCAGTATTTT
J gene: TRBJ1-3; D gene: -; clone size: once; V gene: TRBV10-3; CDR3 protein: CAISDPPDTIYF; CDR3 DNA: TGTGCCATCAGTGACCCACCGGACACCATATATTTT
J gene: TRBJ2-1; D gene: -; clone size: -; V gene: TRBV7-2; CDR3 protein: CASIWMIKVDGKNEQFF; CDR3 DNA: TGTGCCAGCATCTGGATGATAAAGGTTGACGGCAAAAATGAGCAGTTCTTC
J gene: TRBJ1-2; D gene: TRBD1; clone size: -; V gene: TRBV3-1/TRBV3-2; CDR3 protein: CASSHSGRQGGYGYTF; CDR3 DNA: TGTGCCAGCAGCCACAGTGGGAGACAGGGTGGCTATGGCTACACCTTC
J gene: TRBJ2-1; D gene: -; clone size: -; V gene: TRBV3-1/TRBV3-2; CDR3 protein: CASSLGLYNEQFF; CDR3 DNA: TGTGCCAGCAGCCTTGGACTGTACAATGAGCAGTTCTTC
J gene: TRBJ2-4; D gene: TRBD2; clone size: -; V gene: TRBV10-3; CDR3 protein: CAISEPGLAQNIQYF; CDR3 DNA: TGTGCCATCAGTGAGCCGGGACTAGCACAAAACATTCAGTACTTC
J gene: TRBJ2-1; D gene: TRBD2; clone size: -; V gene: TRBV7-9; CDR3 protein: CASSLDRGSWHEQFF; CDR3 DNA: TGTGCCAGCAGCTTAGATCGCGGGAGTTGGCATGAGCAGTTCTTC
J gene: TRBJ1-1; D gene: -; clone size: -; V gene: TRBV4-3; CDR3 protein: CASSLTAQNGAEAFF; CDR3 DNA: TGCGCCAGCAGCCTCACAGCCCAAAATGGCGCTGAAGCTTTCTTT